There are many counts of the clone carrying this T cell receptor (beta chain). The data belong to a study of tumor and adjacent non-tumor tissue in lung cancer. CDR1 MDHEN and CDR2 SYDVKM come from the germline V gene. The CDR3 is 19 amino acids. With 4 bases clipped from V and 4 bases from J, the junction kept 16 bases outside the gene matches. RNA was extracted from bulk tissue without any cell sorting. Distant lung tissue was collected more than 3 cm away from the tumor edge. A modified ARM-PCR protocol with three rounds of nested PCR amplified TCRbeta. MiXCR was run by TCRdb on the multiplex PCR reads, yielding one entry per CDR3 protein. The sample consists of about 50,000 distinct CDR3 sequences, 74% of them appearing once.

This clonotype originated in a woman in her sixties or seventies with non-small cell lung cancer. The chain joins TRBV28 to TRBJ2-2; 9 nucleotides agree with TRBD2. The source material was distant non-tumor lung tissue. CDR3 in amino acids: CASSSSFGRRGGGTGELFF. The CDR3 DNA sequence: TGTGCCAGCAGTTCCTCCTTTGGTCGGCGGGGGGGAGGCACCGGGGAGCTGTTTTTT.